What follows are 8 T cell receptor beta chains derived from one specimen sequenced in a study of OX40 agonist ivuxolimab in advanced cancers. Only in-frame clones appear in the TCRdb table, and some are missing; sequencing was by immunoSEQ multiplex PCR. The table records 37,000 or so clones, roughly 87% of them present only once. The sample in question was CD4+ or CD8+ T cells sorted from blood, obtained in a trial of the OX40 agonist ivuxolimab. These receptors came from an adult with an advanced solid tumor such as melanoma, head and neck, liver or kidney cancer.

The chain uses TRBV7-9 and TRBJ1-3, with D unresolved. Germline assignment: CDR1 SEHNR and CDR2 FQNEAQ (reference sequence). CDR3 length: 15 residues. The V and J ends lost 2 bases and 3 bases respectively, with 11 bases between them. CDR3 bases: TGTGCCAGCAGCTTACACGGGTCCGATGGAAACACCATATATTTT. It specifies CASSLHGSDGNTIYF. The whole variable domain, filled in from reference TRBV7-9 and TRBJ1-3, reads DTGVSQNPRHKITKRGQNVTFRCDPISEHNRLYWYRQTLGQGPEFLTYFQNEAQLEKSRLLSDRFSAERPKGSFSTLEIQRTEQGDSAMYLCASSLHGSDGNTIYFGEGSWLTVV.

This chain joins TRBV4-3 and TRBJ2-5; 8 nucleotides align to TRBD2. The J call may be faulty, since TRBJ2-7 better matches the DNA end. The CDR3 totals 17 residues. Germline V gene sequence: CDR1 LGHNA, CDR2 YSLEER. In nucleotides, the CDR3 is TGCGCCAGCAGCCAATCCCTGCGGGGGGCGTATTCCTACGAGCAGTACTTC. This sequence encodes CASSQSLRGAYSYEQYF.

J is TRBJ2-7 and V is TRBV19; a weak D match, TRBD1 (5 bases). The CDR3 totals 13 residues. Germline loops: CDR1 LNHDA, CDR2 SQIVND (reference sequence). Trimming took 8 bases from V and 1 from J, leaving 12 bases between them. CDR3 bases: TGTGCCAGTGGCTCACAGGTTTCCTACGAGCAGTACTTC. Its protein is CASGSQVSYEQYF.

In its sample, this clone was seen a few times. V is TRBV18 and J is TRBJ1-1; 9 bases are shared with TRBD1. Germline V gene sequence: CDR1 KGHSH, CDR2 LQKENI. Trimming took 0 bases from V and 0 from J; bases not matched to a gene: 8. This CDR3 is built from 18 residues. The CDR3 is CASSPPPWDRVMNTEAFF. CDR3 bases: TGTGCCAGCTCACCACCACCCTGGGACAGGGTCATGAACACTGAAGCTTTCTTT.

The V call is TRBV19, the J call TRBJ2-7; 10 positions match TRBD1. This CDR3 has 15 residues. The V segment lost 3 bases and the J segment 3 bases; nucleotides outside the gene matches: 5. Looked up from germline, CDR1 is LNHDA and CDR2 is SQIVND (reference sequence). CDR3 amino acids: CASSMGGQGYYEQYF. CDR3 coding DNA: TGTGCCAGTAGTATGGGGGGACAGGGGTACTACGAGCAGTACTTC.

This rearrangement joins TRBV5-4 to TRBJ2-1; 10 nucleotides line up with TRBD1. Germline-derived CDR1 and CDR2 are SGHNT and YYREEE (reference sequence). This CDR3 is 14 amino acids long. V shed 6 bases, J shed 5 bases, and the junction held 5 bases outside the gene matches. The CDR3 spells CASTGTGDNNEQFF. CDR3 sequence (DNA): TGTGCCAGCACCGGGACAGGGGATAACAATGAGCAGTTCTTC.

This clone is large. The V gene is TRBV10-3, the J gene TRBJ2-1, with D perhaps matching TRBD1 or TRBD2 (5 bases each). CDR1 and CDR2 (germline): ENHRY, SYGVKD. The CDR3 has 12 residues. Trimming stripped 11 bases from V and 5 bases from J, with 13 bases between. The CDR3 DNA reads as TGTGCCGCAACGGGACGCCACAATGAGCAGTTCTTC. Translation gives CAATGRHNEQFF.

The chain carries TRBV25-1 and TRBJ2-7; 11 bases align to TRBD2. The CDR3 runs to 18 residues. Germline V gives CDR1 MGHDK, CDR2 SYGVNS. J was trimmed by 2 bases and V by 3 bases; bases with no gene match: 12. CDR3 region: CASSETLAGGIRTYEQYF. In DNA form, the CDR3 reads TGTGCCAGCAGTGAGACCCTAGCGGGGGGCATACGTACCTACGAGCAGTACTTC.